Listed below are T cell receptor beta chains from one sample, sequenced in a study of cytomegalovirus exposure and HLA in healthy donors. Only in-frame clones appear in the TCRdb table, and some are missing; sequencing was by immunoSEQ multiplex PCR. This table has 200,000 or so clones, 84% appearing once. The sample comprised PBMCs. The receptors were sampled from a man aged 18 to 35 in good health and CMV-seropositive. CDR3s include the opening cysteine and the closing phenylalanine or tryptophan. The order of the fields is J gene, D gene, V gene, clone size, CDR3 DNA, CDR3 protein. D genes are given only for firm matches. A row's size may be missing; if present it is once, few, many or a size class.

TRBJ1-1 NA TRBV2 NA TGTGCCAGCAGTGAAAAACGGGACACAGCTTTCTTT CASSEKRDTAFF
TRBJ2-1 TRBD2 TRBV15 NA TGTGCCACCAGCACTAGCGGGACTTTCAATGAGCAGTTCTTC CATSTSGTFNEQFF
TRBJ2-1 TRBD2 TRBV7-2 NA TGTGCCAGCAGCTTAGCTTACCCGGGACTAGCGGGAGGGGTAAGCTCCTACAATGAGCAGTTCTTC CASSLAYPGLAGGVSSYNEQFF
TRBJ2-5 TRBD2 TRBV5-6 NA TGTGCCAGCAGCTGGGGACTAGCGGGAGTGGAGACCCAGTACTTC CASSWGLAGVETQYF
TRBJ2-7 TRBD2 TRBV5-1 NA TGCGCCAGCAGCTTCGGACTAGCGGGCCCCCTCTCCTACGAGCAGTACTTC CASSFGLAGPLSYEQYF
TRBJ2-7 TRBD1 TRBV5-4 NA TGTGCCAGCAGCAGACAGGGGCCAGCCTACGAGCAGTACTTC CASSRQGPAYEQYF
TRBJ1-2 NA TRBV6-5 many TGTGCCAGCAGTCCACAGGGTTATGGCTACACCTTC CASSPQGYGYTF
TRBJ2-1 NA TRBV5-4 NA TGTGCCAGCAGCTTGAAACTAGTCAATGAGCAGTTCTTC CASSLKLVNEQFF
TRBJ2-2 NA TRBV7-2 NA TGTGCCAGCAGCTTAGCTTTCGGGGGAGCGGTCGGGGAGCTGTTTTTT CASSLAFGGAVGELFF
TRBJ2-7 NA TRBV5-6 NA TGTGCCAGCAGCTTGTCATCGGGGAATAACCACGAGCAGTACTTC CASSLSSGNNHEQYF
TRBJ1-5 NA TRBV19 NA TGTGCCAGTAGTATCACCCTAGACAGAGTTAATCAGCCCCAGCATTTT CASSITLDRVNQPQHF
TRBJ1-1 NA TRBV7-2 NA TGTGCCAGCAGCTTTCGGGAGGGGGGCACTGAAGCTTTCTTT CASSFREGGTEAFF
TRBJ2-1 TRBD2 TRBV7-3 NA TGTGCCAGCAGCTTAGTAGCGGGGGTTAACAATGAGCAGTTCTTC CASSLVAGVNNEQFF
TRBJ2-7 TRBD1 TRBV27 once TGTGCCAGCAGTTTATCGTACAGGGGCGCCTACGAGCAGTACTTC CASSLSYRGAYEQYF